The 3 T cell receptor beta chains in this list originate from one sample, sequenced in a study of OX40 agonist ivuxolimab in advanced cancers. The method was immunoSEQ multiplex PCR; TCRdb's version includes in-frame clones alone and lacks a portion of them. The sample lists 55,000 to 90,000 clones, roughly 89% seen once, with 2.8% in the top ten. The sequencing here drew on CD4+ or CD8+ T cells sorted from blood, taken in a trial of the OX40 agonist ivuxolimab. Source of these receptors: an adult with an advanced solid tumor such as melanoma, head and neck, liver or kidney cancer.

The chain couples TRBV27 to TRBJ2-3; 15 bases fit TRBD2. Trimming removed 6 bases from V and 9 bases from J; junction bases left unmatched: 16. Germline lookup yields CDR1 MNHEY and CDR2 SMNVEV (reference sequence). The CDR3 loop spans 18 amino acids. The CDR3 sequence is CASSKGTSGGTRPGTQYF. CDR3 DNA sequence: TGTGCCAGCAGCAAGGGGACTAGCGGGGGGACGCGCCCGGGGACGCAGTATTTT.

The V call is TRBV5-4, the J call TRBJ2-1, with TRBD2 matching over 8 bases. This CDR3 contains 18 residues. Trimming took 4 bases from V and 7 from J; bases not matched to a gene: 19. Germline V lookup: CDR1 SGHNT, CDR2 YYREEE (reference sequence). CDR3 in amino acids: CASSHRRGATLHLNEQFF. As DNA, the CDR3 is TGTGCCAGCAGCCACCGGCGGGGGGCGACTCTACATTTGAATGAGCAGTTCTTC.

The chain recombines TRBV6-1 with TRBJ1-4; D not resolved. The CDR3 is 13 amino acids. The V end was cut by 6 bases, the J end by 8 bases, with 13 bases between. Germline V gives CDR1 MNHNS, CDR2 SASEGT. The CDR3 region has the DNA TGTGCCAGCAGGGTAGCCTCGATGGAAAAACTGTTTTTT. Translated: CASRVASMEKLFF.